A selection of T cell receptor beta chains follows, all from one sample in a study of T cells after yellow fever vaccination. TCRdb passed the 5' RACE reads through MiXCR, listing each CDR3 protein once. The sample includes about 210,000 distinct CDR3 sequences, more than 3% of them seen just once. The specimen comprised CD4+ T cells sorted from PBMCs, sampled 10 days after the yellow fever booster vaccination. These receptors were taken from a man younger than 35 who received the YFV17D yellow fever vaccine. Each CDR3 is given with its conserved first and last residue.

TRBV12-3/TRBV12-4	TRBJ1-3	CASSPAKPITGNTIYF
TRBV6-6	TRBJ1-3	CASSYSQEGGGNTIYF
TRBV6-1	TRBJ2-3	CASIGSRGVDTQYF
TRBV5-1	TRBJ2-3	CASSLVYRGADTQYF
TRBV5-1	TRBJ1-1	CASSSRRIDLGNTEAFF
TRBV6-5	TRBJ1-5	CASSSRYRGSNQPQHF
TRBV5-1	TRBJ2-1	CASRTTPTSDYNEQFF
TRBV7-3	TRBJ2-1	CASSLIEGNEQFF
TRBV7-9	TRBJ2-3	CASSPGDFRLTDTQYF
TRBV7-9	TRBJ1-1	CASSPGRGSTEAFF
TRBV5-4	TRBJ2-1	CASSFGASSYNEQFF
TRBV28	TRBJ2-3	CASSYGLDSTDTQYF
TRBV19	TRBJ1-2	CASSTGTGDGGYTF
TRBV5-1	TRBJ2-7	CASSLDTYEQYF
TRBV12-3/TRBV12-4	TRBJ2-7	CASSLQNPDRAHPYEQYF
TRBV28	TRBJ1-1	CASSDRQLNTEAFF
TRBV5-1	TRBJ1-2	CASSLGGTWGYTF
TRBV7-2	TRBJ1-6	CASSLAPGQYNSPLHF
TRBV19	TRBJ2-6	CASLQGGGANVLTF
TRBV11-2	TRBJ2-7	CASSLMSGTSSYEQYF
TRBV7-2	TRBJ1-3	CASSLGGGALGNTIYF
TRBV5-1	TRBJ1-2	CASSLAGGQISYGYTF
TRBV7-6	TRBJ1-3	CASSLVIGDPSGNTIYF
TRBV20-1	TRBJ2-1	CSARATGTGSYEQFF
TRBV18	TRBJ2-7	CASSPSGTDEQYF
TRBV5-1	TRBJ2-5	CASSIAGLEETQYF
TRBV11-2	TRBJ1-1	CASSLVRTREAFF
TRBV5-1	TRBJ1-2	CASRVSENYGYTF